The next 19 T cell receptor beta chains were all read from a single sample in a study of blood T cell repertoires in COVID-19. Assay: immunoSEQ multiplex PCR; the TCRdb copy retains only in-frame clones and omits some. The profile covers 130,000 to 150,000 clones, with roughly 84% appearing a single time and more than 4.5% taken by the ten largest. Sample: PBMCs or T cells enriched from blood (not recorded which). The receptor source for this set is a woman in her forties or fifties who had been exposed to COVID-19.

This chain's CDR3 is CASSFAQGQPQHF. In DNA, the CDR3 is TGTGCCAGCAGTTTCGCCCAGGGGCAGCCCCAGCATTTT. V gene TRBV12-3 or TRBV12-4 combines with J gene TRBJ1-5; tentatively, D is TRBD1 (6 bases). Between the trimmed V and J ends, which lost 3 bases and 7 bases, there was a span of 10 bases. The CDR3 loop spans 13 amino acids.

This CDR3 is CASSLGTGLAGEMAYNEQFF. In DNA form, the CDR3 reads TGTGCCAGCAGCCTCGGCACGGGACTAGCGGGAGAGATGGCCTACAATGAGCAGTTCTTC. The chain links TRBV7-8 to TRBJ2-1, with TRBD2 matching over 14 bases. J lost 2 bases, V lost 5 bases, and 14 bases had no gene match. Germline CDR1 and CDR2: SGHVS and FQNEAQ. This CDR3 comprises 20 residues.

J is TRBJ2-7 and V is TRBV27, with a weak D call TRBD2 (5 bases). CDR1 is MNHEY, CDR2 SMNVEV, per germline (reference sequence). The CDR3 consists of 14 residues. V lost 2 bases and J lost 4, with 12 bases in between. CDR3 amino acids: CASSLGLAGYEQYF. CDR3 nucleotide sequence: TGTGCCAGCAGTTTAGGGCTAGCTGGGTACGAGCAGTACTTC.

This clone was seen only a few times. The V gene is TRBV27, the J gene TRBJ1-2; 8 nucleotides match TRBD1. With 5 bases clipped from V and 8 bases from J, the junction kept 7 bases outside the gene matches. In germline, CDR1 is MNHEY, CDR2 SMNVEV (reference sequence). The CDR3 runs 13 residues. CDR3 residues: CASSLSGGQGYTF. CDR3 in DNA: TGTGCCAGCAGTCTCTCAGGGGGCCAAGGCTACACCTTC.

The gene calls are TRBV5-4 and TRBJ1-2; a weak D match, TRBD1 (5 bases). CDR3 length equals 15 residues. Trimming shortened V by 4 bases and J by 0 bases, and 13 bases separated the two germline ends. Germline V gene sequence: CDR1 SGHNT, CDR2 YYREEE (reference sequence). CDR3 in DNA: TGTGCCAGCAGCGAAACTGGGGCCCCTAACTATGGCTACACCTTC. Protein product: CASSETGAPNYGYTF.

This rearrangement joins TRBV18 to TRBJ1-1; D is possibly TRBD1 (6 bases). The germline V and J ends were trimmed by 5 bases and 6 bases, with 13 bases remaining between them. The length of the CDR3 is 13 residues. Per germline, CDR1 KGHSH and CDR2 LQKENI. The CDR3 protein is CASSYRVSAEAFF. The DNA of the CDR3 is TGTGCCAGCTCATACAGGGTTAGCGCTGAAGCTTTCTTT.

This chain connects TRBV3-1 (or the pseudogene TRBV3-2) to TRBJ1-5; tentatively, D is TRBD1 (6 bases). The V gene's germline CDR1 is LGHDT and CDR2 YNNKEL (reference sequence). This CDR3 is 16 amino acids long. V was shortened by 0 bases and J by 1 base, with 10 bases between the two germline ends. The CDR3 loop reads CASSQEGGVSNQPQHF. CDR3 nucleotides: TGTGCCAGCAGCCAAGAAGGGGGAGTAAGCAATCAGCCCCAGCATTTT.

This chain's CDR3 is CASSPGGTGFMSLHF. CDR3 coding DNA: TGTGCCAGCAGCCCCGGTGGGACAGGGTTTATGTCCCTCCACTTT. This chain uses TRBV7-2 with TRBJ1-6, with TRBD1 matching over 9 bases. The length of the CDR3 is 15 residues. Trimming at V came to 5 bases and at J to 14 bases, leaving 13 bases not matched to a gene. Germline values: CDR1 SGHTA, CDR2 FQGNSA. The whole variable domain, filled in from reference TRBV7-2 and TRBJ1-6, reads GAGVSQSPSNKVTEKGKDVELRCDPISGHTALYWYRQSLGQGLEFLIYFQGNSAPDKSGLPSDRFSAERTGGSVSTLTIQRTQQEDSAVYLCASSPGGTGFMSLHFGNGTRLTVT.

This clone was seen more than once but under ten times. The chain combines TRBV6-2 or TRBV6-3 with TRBJ2-2; D gene ambiguous. V was pared by 5 bases and J by 5 bases, with 6 bases between. CDR1 is MNHEY, CDR2 SVGEGT, per germline. The CDR3 has 12 residues. This CDR3 reads CASSHGTGELFF. In nucleotides, the CDR3 is TGTGCCAGCAGTCACGGGACCGGGGAGCTGTTTTTT.

J is TRBJ1-3 and V is TRBV6-5; D ambiguous. This CDR3 spans 14 amino acids. CDR1 MNHEY and CDR2 SVGAGI come from the germline V gene. V lost 6 bases and J 4 bases, leaving 13 bases between the germline ends. In DNA form, the CDR3 reads TGTGCCAGCAGCAGAGGGAATCTGGGAAACACCATATATTTT. It yields the protein CASSRGNLGNTIYF.

V and J are TRBV12-3 or TRBV12-4 and TRBJ1-3; 7 bases are shared with TRBD1. CDR3 length: 13 amino acids. V was clipped by 7 bases and J by 4 bases; unmatched bases: 4. For the CDR3, the DNA is TGTGCCAGCAACAGGGGTTCAGGAAACACCATATATTTT. Protein product: CASNRGSGNTIYF.

The chain combines TRBV7-2 with TRBJ2-2, with D perhaps TRBD1 (6 bases). Trimming stripped 8 bases from V and 4 bases from J, with 14 bases between. The CDR3 runs to 14 residues. CDR1 and CDR2 (germline): SGHTA, FQGNSA. CDR3 in amino acids: CASARQAATGELFF. CDR3 sequence (DNA): TGTGCCAGCGCCCGACAGGCGGCCACCGGGGAGCTGTTTTTT.

This clone has more than one count but fewer than ten. The J gene is TRBJ1-3, the V gene TRBV7-8, with D maybe TRBD1 (5 bases). V was clipped by 5 bases and J by 0 bases, with 14 bases between them. From germline, CDR1 is SGHVS and CDR2 FQNEAQ. The length of the CDR3 is 16 residues. DNA of the CDR3: TGTGCCAGCAGCCGAGATGGGACTCGCTCTGGAAACACCATATATTTT. Protein: CASSRDGTRSGNTIYF.

The chain carries TRBV4-1 and TRBJ1-2; 10 positions agree with TRBD1. In germline, CDR1 is MGHRA, CDR2 YSYEKL. This CDR3 region has 14 residues. The junction had 6 bases not matched to a gene; V was cut back by 5 bases and J by 6 bases. The CDR3 spells CASSSTGGSDGYTF. The CDR3 DNA sequence: TGCGCCAGCAGCTCGACAGGGGGCTCGGATGGCTACACCTTC.

The J gene is TRBJ1-2, the V gene TRBV27, with 7 positions matching TRBD1. This CDR3 has 16 residues. J gave up 0 bases and V 4 bases, and 8 bases lay outside the gene matches. Germline V gene data show CDR1 as MNHEY and CDR2 as SMNVEV (reference sequence). For the CDR3, the DNA is TGTGCCAGCAGTTCCCGGGACAGCATAACTAACTATGGCTACACCTTC. Its translation is CASSSRDSITNYGYTF.

This rearrangement joins TRBV19 to TRBJ1-5, with 7 bases matching TRBD1. The germline gives CDR1 LNHDA, CDR2 SQIVND (reference sequence). This CDR3 has 13 amino acids. V shed 10 bases and J 4 bases; nucleotides not matched to a gene: 7. CDR3 DNA: TGTGCCACCGCGGACAGGTCTAATCAGCCCCAGCATTTT. It translates to CATADRSNQPQHF.

The chain is built from TRBV7-9 and TRBJ1-6; 7 nucleotides align to TRBD1. J lost 8 bases, V lost 4 bases, and 8 bases had no gene match. The CDR3 is 15 residues long. Germline loops: CDR1 SEHNR, CDR2 FQNEAQ (reference sequence). CDR3 region: CASSSDRARYSPLHF. As DNA, the CDR3 is TGTGCCAGCAGCTCCGACAGGGCGAGGTATTCACCCCTCCACTTT.

As to this clone: The junction departs from the called germline gene at one end, perhaps through a read error. The chain has TRBV7-7 and TRBJ2-1; D could derive from TRBD1 or TRBD2 (5 bases each). This CDR3 is 14 amino acids long. CDR1 and CDR2 (germline): SSHAT, FNYEAQ (reference sequence). CDR3 nucleotides: TGTGCTAGCAGCTTAGCGATAGGGGTAGATGAGCAGTTCTTC. Translation gives CASSLAIGVDEQFF.

The V and J genes are TRBV15 and TRBJ2-1; 11 bases match TRBD2. The CDR3 has 15 amino acids. V gave up 3 bases and J gave up 8 bases; unmatched junction bases: 6. The germline V gene has CDR1 LNHNV and CDR2 YYDKDF (reference sequence). In DNA form, the CDR3 reads TGTGCCACCAGCAGTAGCGGGAGGGACGGGGATGAGCAGTTCTTC. It is translated as CATSSSGRDGDEQFF.